Considering frequency, the clone carrying this T cell receptor (beta chain) is medium-sized (0.01 to 0.1%). No antigen is known for it. The data stem from a study of CD8 T cells in cerebrospinal fluid in Alzheimer's disease. After re-calling the 10x single-cell sequencing reads, TCRdb lists one entry per CDR3 protein, DNA absent. The sample's table shows over 1,000 distinct CDR3 sequences. Every participant was in good physical condition without acute infectious disease. Study findings and constraints: Finding EBV-specific TCRs in cerebrospinal fluid does not show EBV causes Alzheimer's disease. The largest CSF clone was proportionally bigger in mild cognitive impairment or Alzheimer's disease than controls.

Specimen: cerebrospinal fluid. The sequence was collected from a human donor with Parkinson's disease.

The CDR3 reads CASSLWGAGTHNEQFF. This chain connects TRBV5-1 to TRBJ2-1; TCRdb's D call of TRBD2 is untestable without DNA. There are 16 residues in the CDR3. Germline CDR1 is SGHRS and CDR2 is YFSETQ.